This TCR beta chain is drawn from a study of cytomegalovirus exposure and HLA in healthy donors (dated by TCRdb to about 2017). For the study in its entirety: In an earlier analysis of approximately 640 of the donors, 276 Gb of sequence data and some 100 million unique TCR beta sequences from about 179 million T cells were reported. In addition to the first cohort of 500 to 850 subjects, a separate validation cohort of approximately 120 different subjects was used. Roughly 300 gigabases of sequencing data and approximately 91 million unique TCR sequences made up an early release that covered about 640 HLA-typed donors. Of the 300 to 500 genotyped donors, 65% to 90% were placed in the genetic ancestry cluster associated with self-reported Caucasian donors. The study aimed to test whether cataloging public T cell receptors could reveal signatures of past pathogen exposure. The number of typed donors differed by locus: about 620-630 for A, B, C, DRB1 and DQB1; 522 for DQA1; over 600 for DPA1; and 450 to 480 for DPB1. Genome-wide SNP genotypes for about 65% of the 666 donors were used in a later genetic analysis, which treated that subset as a discovery cohort. Alongside the repertoire data, information on donor age, sex, ethnicity and CMV serostatus was compiled. A later analysis re-examined previously published TCR beta repertoires from over 500 donors and added high-resolution HLA genotyping to investigate patterns of TCR occurrence. Rather than using new phenotypic data, the later analysis identified candidate immune exposures from TCR beta sequences and from how often those sequences occurred across donors. To predict cytomegalovirus infection status, the study brought together high-throughput TCR immunosequencing, statistical association of individual TCRs with disease status, and machine learning. An earlier analysis of some 600 of the donors applied high-throughput TCR beta sequencing to assess whether each TCR beta V gene segment acted as functional or pseudogenic. Among several hundred genotyped donors of the cohort, an average of roughly 230,000 unique TCR beta nucleotide sequences was sequenced per donor, of which 15% to 20% were non-productive. Both class I and class II loci were covered by HLA typing, at four-digit resolution. The study used immunosequencing to profile the T cell repertoires of 600 to 850 subjects and linked those repertoires to cytomegalovirus serostatus. About five DR-DQ haplotypes were treated as single units for association and clustering because of strong linkage in the cohort. All discovery cohort repertoires had been generated on a single sequencing platform.

CDR1 and CDR2, per the germline V gene (reference sequence), are LNHDA and SQIVND. Inclusive of the bounding cysteine and phenylalanine, the CDR3 is 14 residues long. Of the read, only the CDR3 DNA is kept; its 42 bases are in frame from base 1. At the junction V is shortened by 1 base and J by 6 bases; bases outside the gene matches: 0. In total, roughly 670 healthy bone marrow donors made up the cohort. All cohort members were sampled while nominally healthy, although unrecorded immune exposures were likely present. The donor was CMV seropositive and was included in the group of 250 to 350 seropositive cohort members. Every donor gave a peripheral blood sample, and the peripheral blood mononuclear cells from that sample were used for TCR beta sequencing. The Qiagen DNeasy Blood Extraction Kit was used to extract genomic DNA from the blood cell samples. Broad study findings and their caveats: The classifier was reported to diagnose cytomegalovirus status with high specificity and sensitivity in both the original and validation cohorts. A further reported finding was that TCR beta sequences accurately predicted the HLA-A and HLA-B alleles for most subjects in the first cohort. Assigning TCR associations to individual alleles was difficult when HLA alleles, especially DR and DQ, strongly co-occurred. It was suggested by the authors that the approach could potentially be generalized to other disease states and immunological phenotypes. In the study, 150 to 200 TCR beta chains were listed as associated with cytomegalovirus. Because HLA typing was unavailable for some donors at each locus, only the typed subset was used in association tests. Because the 87-base-pair reads could not distinguish some IMGT-functional V segments, including TRBV6-2 and TRBV6-3, those segments were excluded. Presence/absence analyses assumed roughly uniform sequencing depth across donors, an assumption that may not hold. In a later analysis, several top co-occurrence clusters were reported to appear linked to parvovirus B19, influenza, CMV and Epstein-Barr virus. V-gene and J-gene trimming of TCR beta chains was associated with a missense DCLRE1C variant in a later genetic analysis, and the association was replicated in an independent cohort. Compared with the approximately 710-donor mean, donors in an Asian-associated ancestry cluster had fewer N-insertions in productive TCRs, according to a later genetic analysis. Over 15 rarely observed V segments, including chromosome 9 orphons, were excluded from the earlier analysis of about 500 of the donors because counts were too low. Only TCR beta chains were sequenced in this cohort, and the absence of alpha or paired-chain data limited detectable features. In a later analysis, the rate of TCR association differed among HLA loci, with DRB1 alleles having the most associated TCRs and HLA-C alleles having the fewest. In a later analysis, 16,951 TCR beta sequences were associated with specific HLA alleles at a false discovery rate of 0.05. A group of highly shared sequence variants was considered likely to be a technical artifact of the sequencing pipeline. Most CMV-associated TCR beta chains appeared to be HLA-restricted in a later analysis, and the HLA associations seemed to be driven largely by CMV exposure. A few of the identified cytomegalovirus-associated TCR beta chains were confirmed in vitro to be specific for cytomegalovirus antigens. In a later analysis, HLA-associated TCR beta chains were found to be more clonally expanded and to have lower generation probabilities than equally common non-associated chains. The only immune exposure information available for the cohort was CMV serostatus. Correlated functional status among segregating V segments might reflect linkage disequilibrium, but an unknown experimental factor could not be ruled out. In an earlier analysis of some 640 of the donors, most TCR beta V segments were observed in productive rearrangements about 90% or about 30% of the time, broadly matching IMGT annotations. Most TCR sequences were observed very rarely across donors, whereas some public TCRs were present in many individuals.

Library prep was done by the immunoSEQ multiplex PCR assay. For the multiplex PCR, a mixture combining 60 forward primers for TCR Vbeta segments and 13 reverse primers for TCR Jbeta segments was used. A multiplex PCR assay on genomic DNA amplified the CDR3 region of rearranged TCR beta genes. The amplified TCR beta libraries were sequenced on the Illumina HiSeq System as 87-base-pair reads. As for how the authors treated the data: In a later analysis, tens of millions of unique TCR beta chains were counted across the 690 or so repertoires, and approximately 11 million of these chains were shared by at least two donors. Raw reads were error-corrected and collapsed into unique sequences by a nearest-neighbor algorithm in which closely related sequences were merged to remove PCR and sequencing errors. V, D and J gene segments were assigned by aligning CDR3 sequences to IMGT reference sequences. For a sequence to be retained, a match of at least six nucleotides was required to both a V gene segment and a J gene segment. Rearrangements were called productive when the CDR3 lacked stop codons and stayed in frame with V and J; all others were non-productive. CDR3 was defined by IMGT convention, running from the second conserved V-encoded cysteine to the conserved J-encoded phenylalanine. Sequences without an unambiguous match to a single V gene segment were excluded from the earlier analysis of about 600 of the donors. An earlier analysis of just under 600 of the donors called V segments functional above 56.7% productive rearrangements and segregating when the between-donor standard deviation exceeded 5%. To diagnose cytomegalovirus status from the catalog of TCR beta chain sequences, a statistical classification framework was built. In a later analysis, TCR nucleotide sequences were compared against IMGT/GENE-DB human TR gene sequences so that V and J genes could be assigned. The TCRdist pipeline was used in a later analysis to assign CDR3 sequences and most-parsimonious VDJ recombination scenarios. In a later analysis, each TCR beta chain was defined by its CDR3 amino acid sequence together with its V-gene family, and reads without a unique V-gene family were excluded. To address suspected cross-contamination and a sequencing artifact, a later analysis removed over 500 highly shared, low-generation-probability nucleotide sequences. In a later analysis, a clonal expansion index was calculated for each public chain from normalized within-repertoire ranks of inferred template counts. In a later analysis, generation probabilities were computed using a VDJ recombination model fitted to out-of-frame rearrangements, and the results were checked against IGoR. Hypergeometric tests were used in a later analysis to score TCR-TCR, TCR-HLA and TCR-CMV co-occurrence, with a repertoire-size bias correction applied to the TCR pairs. In a later analysis, false discovery rates were estimated by permuting HLA or CMV assignments 20 times. In a later analysis, co-occurring TCRs were grouped with DBSCAN, and TCRdist sequence similarity was added when clustering was performed within HLA-allele-positive subsets. Repertoires with fewer than 30,000 or more than 120,000 public chains were left out of co-occurrence clustering, as were five repertoires with anomalous nucleotide sharing. The source is immuneACCESS, and TCRdb retained only in-frame sequences with V and J called. Part of the clones is not carried over; for the studies checked, unresolved V genes explain less than half of this, and the remainder is unexplained. V and J calls and clone size come straight from that table; D and trimming were deduced from the DNA. The sample's table covers almost 40,000 clones. The ten largest account for about 3.2% of the sample.

As regards this clone: It lacks a known antigen.

The sequencing input was PBMCs. The receptor was isolated from a woman aged 25 to 39 in good health and CMV-seropositive. The sequence links TRBV19 to TRBJ1-5, and 10 bases in between align with TRBD1. The DNA is TGTGCCAGTAGTATAGGACAGGGGGCTCAGCCCCAGCATTTT. Its protein is CASSIGQGAQPQHF.